The 29 T cell receptor beta chains presented below share a single source sample, sequenced in a study of control samples from healthy donors and cancer patients. Profiling relied on immunoSEQ multiplex PCR, and the TCRdb table lists in-frame clones only, not all of them. The data show 40,000 to 45,000 clones, about three quarters seen once. The sequenced sample consisted of formalin-fixed, paraffin-embedded tissue. Receptors were obtained from a male donor with melanoma.

The chain carries TRBV15 and TRBJ2-5; a possible D gene is TRBD2 (5 bases). The CDR3 has 12 residues. The germline V gene encodes CDR1 LNHNV and CDR2 YYDKDF (reference sequence). V lost 4 bases, J lost 7 bases, and 10 bases lay in between. The CDR3, as DNA: TGTGCCACCAGCACGACTACGGGGACCCAGTACTTC. It yields the protein CATSTTTGTQYF.

The chain uses TRBV5-1 and TRBJ1-3; 7 bases are a match to TRBD1. The CDR3 is 18 amino acids. In germline, CDR1 is SGHRS, CDR2 YFSETQ. After removal of 1 base from V and 6 bases from J, the junction contained 16 bases not matched to a gene. The CDR3 sequence is CASSLRPLRDRVQNTIYF. The CDR3 DNA follows: TGCGCCAGCAGCTTGCGTCCCCTCCGGGACAGAGTTCAAAACACCATATATTTT.

The chain couples TRBV19 to TRBJ2-1, with unresolved D. Germline CDR1 and CDR2: LNHDA and SQIVND (reference sequence). V was cut by 8 bases and J by 6 bases, with 14 bases left in between. This CDR3 region has 13 residues. CDR3 sequence reads: CASEERTSNEQFF. CDR3 DNA: TGTGCCAGTGAGGAGAGGACGTCCAATGAGCAGTTCTTC.

This rearrangement joins TRBV28 to TRBJ2-2, with TRBD2 identical over 11 bases. Germline V gives CDR1 MDHEN, CDR2 SYDVKM. The CDR3 loop spans 15 amino acids. Trimming cost V 3 bases and J 9 bases; bases outside gene matches: 6. In nucleotides, the CDR3 is TGTGCCAGCAGTTTTAGCGGGAGGGCTGTTTGGGAGCTGTTTTTT. Amino acids: CASSFSGRAVWELFF.

The gene calls are TRBV4-1 and TRBJ1-1, with D uncertain. The germline V and J ends were trimmed by 2 bases and 4 bases, with 11 bases remaining between them. This CDR3 has 14 amino acids. CDR1 is MGHRA and CDR2 is YSYEKL in the germline V gene. This chain's CDR3 is CASSQRVDPTEAFF. The DNA for the CDR3 is TGCGCCAGCAGCCAACGGGTCGACCCCACTGAAGCTTTCTTT.

This clone has a handful of counts. The V and J genes are TRBV6-2 or TRBV6-3 and TRBJ1-6; the match to TRBD1 covers 8 bases. CDR3 length: 14 amino acids. Germline values: CDR1 MNHEY, CDR2 SVGEGT. After removal of 4 bases from V and 9 bases from J, the junction contained 5 bases not matched to a gene. The CDR3 reads CASSSGQGSSPLHF. The CDR3 DNA reads as TGTGCCAGCAGTTCCGGACAGGGTAGTTCACCCCTCCACTTT.

This clone has only a few counts. This chain uses TRBV3-1 (or the pseudogene TRBV3-2) with TRBJ1-2; no clear D. Deletions cut 3 bases from V and 8 bases from J, with 10 bases between. Germline-derived CDR1 and CDR2 are LGHDT and YNNKEL (reference sequence). The CDR3 spans 12 residues. The CDR3 DNA follows: TGTGCCAGCAGCCAGGAGAGCGTAGGCTACACCTTC. Its translation: CASSQESVGYTF.

This rearrangement joins TRBV9 to TRBJ2-5; D is undetermined. V dropped 0 bases and J dropped 1 base, with 4 bases sitting between them. This CDR3 spans 13 amino acids. The germline gives CDR1 SGDLS, CDR2 YYNGEE. CDR3 sequence reads: CASSVGPQETQYF. In DNA, the CDR3 is TGTGCCAGCAGCGTAGGGCCCCAAGAGACCCAGTACTTC.

CDR3: CASSPSGLATGELFF. The CDR3 bases are TGTGCCAGCAGCCCCTCCGGACTAGCAACCGGGGAGCTGTTTTTT. The chain joins TRBV7-8 to TRBJ2-2; TRBD2 aligns across 8 bases. Germline V gene lookup returns CDR1 SGHVS and CDR2 FQNEAQ. The CDR3 extends over 15 amino acids. Trimming removed 5 bases from V and 5 bases from J; junction bases left unmatched: 7.

This clone was seen only once. V gene TRBV6-5 combines with J gene TRBJ1-5, with D uncertain. The V end lost 5 bases, the J end lost 1 base, and 6 bases lay between the germline ends. Germline CDR1 and CDR2: MNHEY and SVGAGI. This CDR3 is built from 13 residues. The chain's CDR3 is CASSSQSNQPQHF. In DNA form, the CDR3 reads TGTGCCAGCAGTAGCCAGAGCAATCAGCCCCAGCATTTT.

This chain links TRBV7-3 with TRBJ2-1; D may correspond to TRBD1 or TRBD2 (5 bases each). This CDR3 region has 14 residues. The V and J ends lost 4 bases and 0 bases respectively, with 7 bases between them. CDR1 is SGHTA and CDR2 is FQGTGA in the germline V gene. CDR3 in amino acids: CASSSGPSYNEQFF. CDR3 DNA sequence: TGTGCCAGCAGCTCGGGACCCTCCTACAATGAGCAGTTCTTC.

The V call is TRBV6-5, the J call TRBJ2-7, with 7 bases fitting TRBD1. Unmatched junction bases numbered 6, after V lost 6 bases and J lost 1 base. The length of the CDR3 is 14 residues. Germline CDR1 reads MNHEY; CDR2 reads SVGAGI. The CDR3 spells CASRPDRTSYEQYF. Here the CDR3 DNA reads TGTGCCAGCAGGCCGGACAGGACTTCCTACGAGCAGTACTTC.

This chain uses TRBV5-1 with TRBJ2-7; no clear D gene. Germline CDR1 reads SGHRS; CDR2 reads YFSETQ. Trimming stripped 0 bases from V and 0 bases from J, with 4 bases between. This CDR3 has 13 amino acids. The CDR3 sequence is CASSLAASYEQYF. The CDR3 coding sequence is TGCGCCAGCAGCTTGGCCGCCTCCTACGAGCAGTACTTC.

The V and J genes are TRBV4-1 and TRBJ2-1, with TRBD2 matching 9 bases. V was clipped by 2 bases and J by 5 bases; unmatched bases: 7. Germline V gives CDR1 MGHRA, CDR2 YSYEKL. This CDR3 has 16 amino acids. This CDR3 reads CASSQRSSGRHNEQFF. The CDR3, as DNA: TGCGCCAGCAGCCAAAGGTCGAGCGGGAGGCACAATGAGCAGTTCTTC.

The chain couples TRBV7-8 to TRBJ1-2; a weak D match, TRBD1 (6 bases). V shed 5 bases and J shed 10 bases, with 20 bases lying between them. This CDR3 spans 14 amino acids. Germline V CDR1 and CDR2: SGHVS, FQNEAQ. The CDR3 reads CASSRSLGAQDYTF. The DNA of the CDR3 is TGTGCCAGCAGCCGGAGTTTGGGGGCGCAAGACTACACCTTC.

CDR3 amino acids: CASSFLGQETQYF. Written as DNA, the CDR3 is TGCGCCAGCAGCTTCTTGGGGCAAGAGACCCAGTACTTC. The V gene is TRBV5-1, the J gene TRBJ2-5; D is uncertain. Germline values: CDR1 SGHRS, CDR2 YFSETQ. Between the trimmed V and J ends, which lost 2 bases and 2 bases, there was a span of 7 bases. The CDR3 covers 13 residues.

The rearrangement links TRBV27 to TRBJ2-2, with D unclear. Per the germline V gene, CDR1 is MNHEY and CDR2 is SMNVEV (reference sequence). The V end was cut by 9 bases, the J end by 5 bases, with 7 bases between. The CDR3 consists of 11 residues. CDR3 protein: CAREETGELFF. The CDR3 nucleotides are TGTGCCAGGGAAGAGACCGGGGAGCTGTTTTTT.

The chain joins TRBV2 to TRBJ2-3, with TRBD2 matching over 7 bases. Germline CDR1 is SNHLY and CDR2 is FYNNEI. Unmatched junction bases numbered 9, after V lost 6 bases and J lost 0 bases. This CDR3 contains 16 residues. For the CDR3, the DNA is TGTGCCAGCAGCCGACTAGCAGGTCCTAGCACAGATACGCAGTATTTT. It yields the protein CASSRLAGPSTDTQYF.

In nucleotides, the CDR3 is TGCGCCAGCAGCAAACCAGGTGATACGCAGTATTTT. Encoded protein: CASSKPGDTQYF. J is TRBJ2-3 and V is TRBV10-1; D gene uncertain. The CDR3 is made up of 12 amino acids. Trimming removed 6 bases at V and 6 bases at J, with 10 bases between. CDR1 is WNHNN and CDR2 is SYGVQD in the germline V gene (reference sequence).

This clone was observed once. The V and J genes are TRBV6-5 and TRBJ1-6; TRBD1 might be the D (6 bases). The CDR3 sequence is 14 residues long. CDR1 and CDR2 from the germline V gene are MNHEY and SVGAGI. Deletions cut 6 bases from V and 9 bases from J, with 15 bases between. Written as DNA, the CDR3 is TGTGCCAGCAGGGTGGGGGCAGGATTTTCACCCCTCCACTTT. This encodes CASRVGAGFSPLHF.

The V gene is TRBV27, the J gene TRBJ2-7; 11 positions match TRBD2. V was clipped by 5 bases and J by 2 bases; unmatched bases: 5. Germline lookup yields CDR1 MNHEY and CDR2 SMNVEV (reference sequence). The CDR3 is made up of 15 amino acids. Here the CDR3 reads CASSPGTSGTYEQYF. CDR3 nucleotide sequence: TGTGCCAGCAGTCCCGGGACTAGCGGAACCTACGAGCAGTACTTC.

V is TRBV10-1 and J is TRBJ2-2, with D perhaps matching TRBD2 (6 bases). The germline V gene has CDR1 WNHNN and CDR2 SYGVQD (reference sequence). This CDR3 has 14 amino acids. Trimming removed 5 bases at V and 0 bases at J, with 7 bases between. DNA for the CDR3: TGCGCCAGCAGTAGACTAGCGAACACCGGGGAGCTGTTTTTT. It codes for CASSRLANTGELFF.

This sequence joins TRBV13 and TRBJ2-7; D is uncertain. The CDR3 contains 11 residues. Trimming shortened V by 0 bases and J by 4 bases, and 1 base separated the two germline ends. Germline-derived CDR1 and CDR2 are PRHDT and FYEKMQ (reference sequence). This chain's CDR3 is CASSLGYEQYF. DNA of the CDR3: TGTGCCAGCAGCTTAGGGTACGAGCAGTACTTC.

The chain employs TRBV2 and TRBJ1-4, with TRBD1 matching over 7 bases. The CDR3 covers 13 residues. The ends lost 6 bases at V and 7 bases at J; junction bases unmatched: 5. Germline CDR1 SNHLY, CDR2 FYNNEI. The CDR3 region is CASRLDRLEKLFF. CDR3 nucleotides: TGTGCCAGCAGGTTGGACAGGCTTGAAAAACTGTTTTTT.

This rearrangement joins TRBV7-9 to TRBJ1-2; 10 positions match TRBD1. With V trimmed by 4 bases and J by 6 bases, 5 bases remained unmatched. Germline values: CDR1 SEHNR, CDR2 FQNEAQ (reference sequence). The CDR3 spans 14 residues. CDR3 DNA: TGTGCCAGCAGCTATACCGGGACAGGGGATGGCTACACCTTC. Translating it yields CASSYTGTGDGYTF. The full variable domain, rest sourced from reference TRBV7-9 and TRBJ1-2, is DTGVSQNPRHKITKRGQNVTFRCDPISEHNRLYWYRQTLGQGPEFLTYFQNEAQLEKSRLLSDRFSAERPKGSFSTLEIQRTEQGDSAMYLCASSYTGTGDGYTFGSGTRLTVV.

The gene calls are TRBV5-1 and TRBJ2-5; D may match TRBD1 or TRBD2 (6 bases each). There are 15 residues in the CDR3. Trimming shortened V by 1 base and J by 3 bases, and 13 bases separated the two germline ends. Germline CDR1 and CDR2: SGHRS and YFSETQ. The CDR3 sequence: CASSLSGAAEETQYF. The CDR3, as DNA: TGCGCCAGCAGCTTGTCGGGGGCGGCCGAAGAGACCCAGTACTTC.

The V call is TRBV6-6, the J call TRBJ2-2; D perhaps matches TRBD1 (6 bases). Germline CDR1 MNHNY, CDR2 SVGAGI (reference sequence). The CDR3 sequence is 13 residues long. Trimming left V 6 bases short and J 2 bases short, with 7 bases between. The CDR3 nucleotides are TGTGCCAGCAGGGACAGCAACACCGGGGAGCTGTTTTTT. Translation: CASRDSNTGELFF.

This clone was picked up a small number of times. The V gene is TRBV30, the J gene TRBJ1-2; D perhaps matches TRBD1 (6 bases). From germline, CDR1 is GTSNPN and CDR2 SVGIG (reference sequence). CDR3 size: 12 residues. The CDR3 DNA sequence: TGTGGATATAGGGACACATCCTATGGCTACACCTTC. Its translation: CGYRDTSYGYTF.

This sequence joins TRBV5-1 and TRBJ1-1, with 7 bases that match TRBD1. This CDR3 spans 15 amino acids. Germline V gene lookup returns CDR1 SGHRS and CDR2 YFSETQ. V was clipped by 0 bases and J by 4 bases; unmatched bases: 6. The CDR3 protein is CASSLELGGGTEAFF. The DNA for the CDR3 is TGCGCCAGCAGCTTGGAGTTAGGGGGCGGCACTGAAGCTTTCTTT. The full variable domain, its missing parts supplied by reference TRBV5-1 and TRBJ1-1, is KAGVTQTPRYLIKTRGQQVTLSCSPISGHRSVSWYQQTPGQGLQFLFEYFSETQRNKGNFPGRFSGRQFSNSRSEMNVSTLELGDSALYLCASSLELGGGTEAFFGQGTRLTVV.